The entry below gives a single T cell receptor beta chain sequence along with its context. Cryopreserved PBMCs supplied about 2 micrograms of genomic DNA for TCR beta libraries. V was clipped by 11 bases and J by 4 bases; unmatched bases: 7. Germline values: CDR1 WNHNN, CDR2 SYGVQD (reference sequence). The CDR3 runs to 13 residues. TCRdb keeps only in-frame clones here, not all; method: immunoSEQ multiplex PCR. The sample has tens of thousands of clones; roughly 50% are singletons. The data derive from a study of cytotoxic CD8 clonotypes in ibrutinib-treated CLL. The sample was PBMCs, taken before ibrutinib treatment. The clonotype comes from a human donor with chronic lymphocytic leukemia. The J gene is TRBJ2-2, the V gene TRBV10-1, with 7 positions matching TRBD2. The CDR3 DNA reads TGCGCCTCCGGGGCTAGCGGCACCGGGGAGCTGTTTTTT. It codes for CASGASGTGELFF.